The 27 T cell receptor beta chains below were found in one sample sequenced in a study of shared clonotypes between healthy human individuals. Assay: immunoSEQ multiplex PCR; the TCRdb copy retains only in-frame clones and omits some. The profile shows about 2.4 million clones, approximately 94% of them singletons. The sample was naive CD4+ T cells sorted from blood. Subset described: CD45RA+ positively selected. Source of these receptors: a man aged 18 to 30 in good health.

On this clone itself: The germline gene is not matched at one end of the junction; a read error may be the cause. In DNA form, the CDR3 reads TGTGCCATCGGTGACACGGGCAGCTCCTATGGCTACACCTTC. Residues: CAIGDTGSSYGYTF. The chain has TRBV10-3 and TRBJ1-2; D is uncertain. Germline V CDR1 and CDR2: ENHRY, SYGVKD. The CDR3 contains 14 residues.

In DNA form, the CDR3 reads TGTGCCTGGAGTGTGGAGTACGGAAATTCACCCCTCCACTTT. It is translated as CAWSVEYGNSPLHF. V and J are TRBV30 and TRBJ1-6; D not certain. The CDR3 runs to 14 residues. The V end was cut by 0 bases, the J end by 7 bases, with 10 bases between. Germline V gene data show CDR1 as GTSNPN and CDR2 as SVGIG (reference sequence).

V usage is TRBV7-2 and J usage is TRBJ2-2; 8 bases are a match to TRBD1. The germline gives CDR1 SGHTA, CDR2 FQGNSA. CDR3 length: 14 amino acids. V gave up 4 bases and J gave up 7 bases; unmatched junction bases: 5. The CDR3: CASSSAGGFGELFF. DNA for the CDR3: TGTGCCAGCAGCTCGGCAGGGGGCTTCGGGGAGCTGTTTTTT.

This clone occurred a few times. Different DNA sequences within this sample yield the same CDR3. The chain is built from TRBV20-1 and TRBJ1-2; D is unclear. The CDR3 covers 11 residues. V lost 3 bases and J 7 bases, leaving 9 bases between the germline ends. CDR1 and CDR2 from the germline V gene are DFQATT and SNEGSKA (reference sequence). In DNA, the CDR3 is TGCAGTGCTAGGTTACGGGCTGGCTACACCTTC. This sequence encodes CSARLRAGYTF.

The J gene is TRBJ1-2, the V gene TRBV29-1; D call uncertain. Deletions cut 5 bases from V and 0 bases from J, with 10 bases between. Germline CDR1 and CDR2: SQVTM and ANQGSEA. This CDR3 has 13 amino acids. The CDR3 nucleotides read TGCAGCGTTCTCAGGACGGCTAACTATGGCTACACCTTC. Translation gives CSVLRTANYGYTF.

Worth noting for this clone: The same CDR3 also results from other DNA sequences found in this sample. The chain combines TRBV18 with TRBJ2-3; D remains unclear. The CDR3 has 12 residues. CDR1 KGHSH and CDR2 LQKENI come from the germline V gene. V was shortened by 0 bases and J by 6 bases, with 4 bases between the two germline ends. The CDR3 loop reads CASSPPADTQYF. DNA of the CDR3: TGTGCCAGCTCACCACCGGCGGATACGCAGTATTTT.

The genes are TRBV27 and TRBJ2-7; 10 bases are shared with TRBD1. Per the germline V gene, CDR1 is MNHEY and CDR2 is SMNVEV (reference sequence). Unmatched junction bases numbered 28, after V lost 2 bases and J lost 3 bases. This CDR3 comprises 23 residues. Here the CDR3 DNA reads TGTGCCAGCAGTTTAGAGCCCCGCCTTCCTCGGGACAGGGGACCACGCGACTACTACGAGCAGTACTTC. Translation gives CASSLEPRLPRDRGPRDYYEQYF.

V usage is TRBV18 and J usage is TRBJ1-6, with D unresolved. The CDR3 is 15 residues long. Trimming took off 3 bases at V and 4 bases at J, with 10 bases between the two ends. Germline loops: CDR1 KGHSH, CDR2 LQKENI. CDR3 amino acids: CASSPLSSYNSPLHF. In DNA, the CDR3 is TGTGCCAGCTCACCTCTGTCTTCATATAATTCACCCCTCCACTTT.

The rearrangement joins TRBV28 to TRBJ2-6; either TRBD1 or TRBD2 may fit D (5 bases each). CDR1 MDHEN and CDR2 SYDVKM come from the germline V gene. This CDR3 is 15 amino acids long. V was cut by 6 bases and J by 0 bases, with 9 bases left in between. In DNA form, the CDR3 reads TGTGCCAGCAGCGATGGGACCTCTGGGGCCAACGTCCTGACTTTC. This encodes CASSDGTSGANVLTF. Combining the CDR3 with reference TRBV28 and TRBJ2-6 gives the whole variable domain DVKVTQSSRYLVKRTGEKVFLECVQDMDHENMFWYRQDPGLGLRLIYFSYDVKMKEKGDIPEGYSVSREKKERFSLILESASTNQTSMYLCASSDGTSGANVLTFGAGSRLTVL.

This sequence joins TRBV4-3 and TRBJ2-1; D may be TRBD1 (6 bases). Trimming took off 5 bases at V and 1 base at J, with 15 bases between the two ends. The CDR3 covers 16 residues. CDR1 LGHNA and CDR2 YSLEER come from the germline V gene. For the CDR3, the DNA is TGCGCCAGCAGCAAGGCAAGACAGGCTTCCTACAATGAGCAGTTCTTC. This translates into CASSKARQASYNEQFF.

The V call is TRBV11-3, the J call TRBJ2-3, with TRBD1 as a possible D gene (5 bases). Trimming shortened V by 5 bases and J by 3 bases, and 9 bases separated the two germline ends. The germline CDR1 and CDR2 sequences are SGHNT and YENEEA. CDR3 length: 13 residues. The CDR3, as DNA: TGTGCCAGCAGCGCGGACACTACAGATACGCAGTATTTT. Amino acids: CASSADTTDTQYF.

This chain links TRBV15 with TRBJ2-3, with a possible D match to TRBD1 (5 bases). V lost 0 bases to trimming and J lost 3 bases, with 16 bases between them. The CDR3 runs to 17 residues. Germline CDR1 and CDR2: LNHNV and YYDKDF (reference sequence). The chain's CDR3 is CATSRERRQRGTDTQYF. For the CDR3, the DNA is TGTGCCACCAGCAGAGAGCGTAGACAGCGTGGGACAGATACGCAGTATTTT.

This clone appeared once. The chain employs TRBV29-1 and TRBJ1-1; D remains unclear. The CDR3 totals 16 residues. The germline gives CDR1 SQVTM, CDR2 ANQGSEA. V was shortened by 3 bases and J by 2 bases, with 19 bases between the two germline ends. The CDR3 reads CSVDHRSVTLNTEAFF. CDR3 DNA: TGCAGCGTTGACCATAGAAGTGTCACACTAAACACTGAAGCTTTCTTT.

About this clone itself: At the DNA level, this CDR3 is encoded by other sequences in the same sample as well. The genes are TRBV9 and TRBJ2-7; D tentatively fits TRBD1 or TRBD2 (5 bases each). V was clipped by 2 bases and J by 0 bases, with 9 bases between them. This CDR3 has 14 amino acids. Per the germline V gene, CDR1 is SGDLS and CDR2 is YYNGEE. The CDR3 nucleotides read TGTGCCAGCAGCGTTGGGACGGTCTCCTACGAGCAGTACTTC. It encodes CASSVGTVSYEQYF.

The V gene is TRBV7-3, the J gene TRBJ2-3; D is ambiguous. Germline V lookup: CDR1 SGHTA, CDR2 FQGTGA. The V end was cut by 5 bases, the J end by 2 bases, with 11 bases between. The CDR3 has 14 residues. CDR3 sequence reads: CASSAESVTDTQYF. CDR3 nucleotides: TGTGCCAGCAGCGCCGAGTCGGTCACAGATACGCAGTATTTT.

The rearrangement uses TRBV7-2 and TRBJ2-7; no clear D gene. CDR1 and CDR2 (germline): SGHTA, FQGNSA. V was trimmed by 5 bases and J by 1 base, leaving 15 bases between them. The CDR3 is 15 amino acids. Here the CDR3 reads CASSPDSLRSYEQYF. DNA for the CDR3: TGTGCCAGCAGCCCAGACTCCCTCCGATCCTACGAGCAGTACTTC. Drawing the rest from reference TRBV7-2 and TRBJ2-7, the complete variable domain is GAGVSQSPSNKVTEKGKDVELRCDPISGHTALYWYRQSLGQGLEFLIYFQGNSAPDKSGLPSDRFSAERTGGSVSTLTIQRTQQEDSAVYLCASSPDSLRSYEQYFGPGTRLTVT.

The chain is built from TRBV6-1 and TRBJ2-7; D unresolved. The V and J ends lost 4 bases and 3 bases respectively, with 13 bases between them. The CDR3 is made up of 14 amino acids. Germline CDR1 reads MNHNS; CDR2 reads SASEGT. CDR3 amino acids: CASSGTRVGYEQYF. The DNA of the CDR3 is TGTGCCAGCAGTGGGACCAGAGTCGGCTACGAGCAGTACTTC.

The V and J genes are TRBV30 and TRBJ1-5; D gene ambiguous. The germline gives CDR1 GTSNPN, CDR2 SVGIG (reference sequence). Trimming stripped 0 bases from V and 2 bases from J, with 8 bases between. CDR3 length equals 14 residues. CDR3 nucleotides: TGTGCCTGGAGTGTCGGATCTCGCAATCAGCCCCAGCATTTT. This codes for CAWSVGSRNQPQHF.

This clone was picked up one time. The chain has TRBV4-3 and TRBJ2-1, with D perhaps TRBD2 (5 bases). Germline CDR1 is LGHNA and CDR2 is YSLEER. This CDR3 contains 16 residues. V shed 0 bases and J shed 4 bases, with 13 bases lying between them. CDR3 protein: CASSQDLEIAYNEQFF. The CDR3 DNA is TGCGCCAGCAGCCAAGATCTGGAAATAGCGTACAATGAGCAGTTCTTC.

The V call is TRBV5-1, the J call TRBJ1-6, with 7 bases lining up with TRBD1. Germline CDR1 is SGHRS and CDR2 is YFSETQ. The V and J ends lost 5 bases and 4 bases, in that order; junction bases with no gene match: 6. The CDR3 has 15 amino acids. This CDR3 reads CASSSGTEYNSPLHF. CDR3 bases: TGCGCCAGCAGTTCTGGGACAGAGTATAATTCACCCCTCCACTTT.

This clone was found once. V is TRBV5-1 and J is TRBJ2-1, with 8 bases identical to TRBD2. J lost 0 bases, V lost 7 bases, and 18 bases had no gene match. Germline CDR1 reads SGHRS; CDR2 reads YFSETQ. This CDR3 is built from 19 residues. This chain's CDR3 is CASANRVLATSVSYNEQFF. CDR3 coding DNA: TGCGCCAGCGCCAACAGGGTTCTGGCGACTAGCGTCTCCTACAATGAGCAGTTCTTC.

As for this clone: At one of its ends the junction is not consistent with the germline gene, which may arise from a read error. This rearrangement joins TRBV6-1 to TRBJ2-1; TRBD2 matches at 10 bases. Germline CDR1 MNHNS, CDR2 SASEGT. This CDR3 has 17 amino acids. The CDR3 here is CASSEGWLLAGINEQFF. The CDR3 nucleotides read TGTGCCAGCAGCGAAGGGTGGCTACTAGCGGGAATCAATGAGCAGTTCTTC.

The V gene is TRBV4-3, the J gene TRBJ2-1, with 15 bases that match TRBD2. The germline V gene encodes CDR1 LGHNA and CDR2 YSLEER. The CDR3 is made up of 19 amino acids. J gave up 4 bases and V 2 bases, and 9 bases lay outside the gene matches. The CDR3, as DNA: TGCGCCAGCAGCCAACTCATAGGACTAGCGGGAGGGCCATACAATGAGCAGTTCTTC. It is translated as CASSQLIGLAGGPYNEQFF.

The rearrangement links TRBV2 to TRBJ1-2; tentatively, D is TRBD1 (6 bases). The V gene's germline CDR1 is SNHLY and CDR2 FYNNEI. The CDR3 is 14 amino acids. The V gene lost 6 bases and the J gene lost 6 bases, with 17 bases spanning the gap. Here the CDR3 reads CASSWTGGADGYTF. DNA for the CDR3: TGTGCCAGCAGCTGGACTGGGGGGGCAGATGGCTACACCTTC.

The rearrangement links TRBV30 to TRBJ2-3; D not resolved. This CDR3 is 12 amino acids long. Germline V lookup: CDR1 GTSNPN, CDR2 SVGIG (reference sequence). The V and J ends lost 0 bases and 5 bases respectively, with 6 bases between them. The CDR3, as DNA: TGTGCCTGGAGTGTACAGAAAGATACGCAGTATTTT. It encodes CAWSVQKDTQYF.

The chain uses TRBV9 and TRBJ2-7; TRBD1 agrees at 9 bases. Germline V gene data show CDR1 as SGDLS and CDR2 as YYNGEE. Trimming at V came to 0 bases and at J to 7 bases, leaving 8 bases not matched to a gene. The CDR3 loop spans 15 amino acids. This CDR3 is CASSVGDGQGWEQYF. The CDR3 DNA is TGTGCCAGCAGCGTAGGTGACGGACAGGGGTGGGAGCAGTACTTC.

Note on this clone: This sample also contains other DNA sequences that code for the same CDR3. The chain uses TRBV2 and TRBJ2-2, with D perhaps being TRBD1 or TRBD2 (5 bases each). The germline V and J ends were trimmed by 8 bases and 0 bases, with 13 bases remaining between them. The CDR3 extends over 15 amino acids. Germline-derived CDR1 and CDR2 are SNHLY and FYNNEI. The DNA for the CDR3 is TGTGCCAGCTCCGAGGGACCGACGAACACCGGGGAGCTGTTTTTT. It specifies CASSEGPTNTGELFF. Filled out from reference TRBV2 and TRBJ2-2, the complete variable domain reads EPEVTQTPSHQVTQMGQEVILRCVPISNHLYFYWYRQILGQKVEFLVSFYNNEISEKSEIFDDQFSVERPDGSNFTLKIRSTKLEDSAMYFCASSEGPTNTGELFFGEGSRLTVL.